This TCR beta chain originates from a study of identical twins. With template switching, a universal primer site was added, and the cDNA carried unique molecular identifiers. TCRdb re-called the 5' RACE reads with MiXCR, one entry per CDR3 protein. This repertoire shows approximately 530,000 distinct CDR3 sequences, around 22% found once; its top ten account for 0.4% to 0.6%. The germline V gene has CDR1 LGHNT and CDR2 FRNRAP. V lost 2 bases and J lost 1, with 15 bases in between. The CDR3 is 16 residues long. Separately, the same data were catalogued under a study of yellow fever vaccine responses in identical twins.

The receptor comes from a woman aged 18-35 years in good health. This chain connects TRBV12-5 to TRBJ2-7; D not resolved. Input material: CD4+ T cells sorted from blood. CDR3 nucleotide sequence: TGTGCTAGTGGTTTGACTTCCGGGTCCGGGTCCTACGAGCAGTACTTC. It translates to CASGLTSGSGSYEQYF. Supplemented by reference TRBV12-5 and TRBJ2-7, the full variable domain reads DARVTQTPRHKVTEMGQEVTMRCQPILGHNTVFWYRQTMMQGLELLAYFRNRAPLDDSGMPKDRFSAEMPDATLATLKIQPSEPRDSAVYFCASGLTSGSGSYEQYFGPGTRLTVT.